This TCR beta chain was sequenced in a study of CD8+CD57+ T cells in acquired aplastic anemia. About the study: When averaged, DNA from sorted CD4+ and CD8+ cells came to around 3.1 ug.

Points from the study as a whole: The CD8+ Simpson's diversity of patients and controls was not significantly different.

Template material for TCR beta VDJ and CDR3 profiling consisted of genomic DNA. TCRdb re-analysed the reads in MiXCR, keeping a single row per CDR3 protein. The table records approximately 130,000 distinct CDR3 sequences, about 60% of them present only once. This clonotype is categorized as medium-sized. No antigen is known for it. The length of the CDR3 is 13 residues. Trimming took 3 bases from V and 8 from J; bases not matched to a gene: 7. CDR1 and CDR2 from the germline V gene are SQVTM and ANQGSEA. Patients included in sequencing had previously demonstrated CD8+CD57+ cell expansion by flow cytometry. The diagnosis in all patients was severe acquired aplastic anemia.

This clonotype originated in a human donor with aplastic anemia. Sequenced sample: sorted CD4+, CD8+, or CD8+CD57+ T cells (not recorded which) from PBMCs. The rearrangement joins TRBV29-1 to TRBJ1-2, with TRBD1 matching over 9 bases. The CDR3 nucleotides are TGCAGCGTTGATCCACAGGGGGCTCGAGGCTACACCTTC. Protein product: CSVDPQGARGYTF.